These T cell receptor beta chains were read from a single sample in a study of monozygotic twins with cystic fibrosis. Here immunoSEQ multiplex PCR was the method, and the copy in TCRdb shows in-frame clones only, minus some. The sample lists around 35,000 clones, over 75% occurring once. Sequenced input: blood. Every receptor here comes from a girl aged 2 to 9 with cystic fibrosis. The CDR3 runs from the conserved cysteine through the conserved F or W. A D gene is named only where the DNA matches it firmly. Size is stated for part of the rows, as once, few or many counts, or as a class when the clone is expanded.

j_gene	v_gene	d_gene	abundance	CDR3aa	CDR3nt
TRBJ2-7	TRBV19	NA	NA	CASSIGGNSDEQYF	TGTGCCAGTAGTATTGGGGGGAACTCGGACGAGCAGTACTTC
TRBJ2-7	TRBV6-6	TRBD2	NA	CASSYLTSGGEQYF	TGTGCCAGCAGTTACTTGACTAGCGGGGGAGAGCAGTACTTC
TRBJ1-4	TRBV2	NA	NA	CATKRVTDRLFF	TGTGCCACTAAAAGGGTTACGGACAGACTGTTTTTT
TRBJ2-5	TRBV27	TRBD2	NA	CASSLTSGGSGPQYF	TGTGCCAGCAGTTTAACTAGCGGGGGCTCAGGTCCCCAGTACTTC
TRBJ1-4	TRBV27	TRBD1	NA	CASSLALTGGYEKLFF	TGTGCCAGCAGTTTAGCCCTGACAGGGGGCTATGAAAAACTGTTTTTT
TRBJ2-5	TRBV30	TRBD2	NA	CAWGLLASGAETQYF	TGTGCCTGGGGCCTCTTGGCCAGCGGGGCAGAGACCCAGTACTTC
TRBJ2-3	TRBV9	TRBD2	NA	CASSTSGGSTDTQYF	TGTGCCAGCAGCACCAGCGGGGGGAGCACAGATACGCAGTATTTT
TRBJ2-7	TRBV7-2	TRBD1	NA	CASSLPSGQLSYEQYF	TGTGCCAGCAGCCTCCCCTCGGGACAGCTCTCCTACGAGCAGTACTTC
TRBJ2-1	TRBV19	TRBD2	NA	CASSISGTSGGGNEQFF	TGTGCCAGTAGTATAAGCGGGACTAGCGGGGGTGGGAATGAGCAGTTCTTC
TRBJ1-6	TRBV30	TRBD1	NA	CAWIVQGAYSPLHF	TGTGCCTGGATAGTCCAGGGGGCGTATTCACCCCTCCACTTT
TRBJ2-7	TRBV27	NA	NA	CASARGGPIAYEQYF	TGTGCCAGCGCCCGAGGGGGTCCGATCGCCTACGAGCAGTACTTC
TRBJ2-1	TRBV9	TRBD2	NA	CASSDSGGGLNEQFF	TGTGCCAGCAGCGATAGCGGGGGGGGCCTCAATGAGCAGTTCTTC
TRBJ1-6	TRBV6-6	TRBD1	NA	CASSYGRDRNSPLHF	TGTGCCAGCAGTTACGGCCGGGACAGGAATTCACCCCTCCACTTT
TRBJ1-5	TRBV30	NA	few	CAWSIQGGQPQHF	TGTGCCTGGAGTATCCAGGGTGGACAGCCCCAGCATTTT
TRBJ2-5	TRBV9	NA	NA	CASSVDGAEQETQYF	TGTGCCAGCAGCGTAGACGGGGCAGAGCAAGAGACCCAGTACTTC
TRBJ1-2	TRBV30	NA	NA	CAWRSADRINYGYTF	TGTGCCTGGAGGAGTGCGGACAGAATCAATTATGGCTACACCTTC
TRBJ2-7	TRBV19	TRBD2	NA	CASSTSRLAGGYEQYF	TGTGCCAGTAGTACTTCACGACTAGCGGGGGGTTACGAGCAGTACTTC
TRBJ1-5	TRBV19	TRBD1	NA	CASSIGTGYNQPQHF	TGTGCCAGTAGTATAGGGACAGGGTACAATCAGCCCCAGCATTTT
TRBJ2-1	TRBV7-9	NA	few	CASSLVSIDQFF	TGTGCCAGCAGCTTAGTTAGTATCGATCAGTTCTTC
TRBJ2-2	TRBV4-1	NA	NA	CASSQAYTGELFF	TGCGCCAGCAGCCAAGCCTACACCGGGGAGCTGTTTTTT
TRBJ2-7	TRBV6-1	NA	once	CASTDAGRPPYEQYF	TGTGCCAGCACCGACGCAGGACGTCCCCCCTACGAGCAGTACTTC
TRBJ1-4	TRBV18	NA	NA	CASSSPRGGSANEKLFF	TGTGCCAGCTCATCTCCGAGGGGCGGCTCAGCTAATGAAAAACTGTTTTTT
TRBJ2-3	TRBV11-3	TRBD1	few	CASSFTGDTDTQYF	TGTGCCAGCAGCTTTACAGGGGACACAGATACGCAGTATTTT
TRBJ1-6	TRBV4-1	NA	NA	CASSQSLMTGLNSPLHF	TGCGCCAGCAGCCAATCCTTAATGACAGGTCTAAATTCACCCCTCCACTTT
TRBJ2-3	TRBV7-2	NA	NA	CASSWVDTQYF	TGTGCCAGCAGTTGGGTAGATACGCAGTATTTT
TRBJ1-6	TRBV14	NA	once	CASSQDLGVGNSPLHF	TGTGCCAGCAGCCAAGATCTGGGGGTTGGGAATTCACCCCTCCACTTT
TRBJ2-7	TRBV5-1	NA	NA	CASSLDWNEQYF	TGCGCCAGCAGCTTGGACTGGAACGAGCAGTACTTC
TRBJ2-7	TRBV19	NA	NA	CASSMAVPTYEQYF	TGTGCCAGTAGTATGGCAGTCCCGACCTACGAGCAGTACTTC
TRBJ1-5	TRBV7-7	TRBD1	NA	CASSLAGPGTGEKGNQPQHF	TGTGCCAGCAGCTTAGCCGGTCCGGGGACAGGGGAGAAAGGCAATCAGCCCCAGCATTTT
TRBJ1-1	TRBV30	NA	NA	CAWRERGYTEAFF	TGTGCCTGGAGGGAGCGGGGCTACACTGAAGCTTTCTTT
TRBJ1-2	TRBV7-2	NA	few	CASSPGRVGGYTF	TGTGCCAGCAGCCCTGGGAGGGTAGGGGGCTACACCTTC
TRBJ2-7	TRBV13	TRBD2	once	CASSPPGLAGVNEQYF	TGTGCCAGCAGCCCACCGGGACTAGCGGGGGTCAACGAGCAGTACTTC
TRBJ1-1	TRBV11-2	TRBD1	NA	CASSLYPGQGAEAFF	TGTGCCAGCAGCTTATACCCGGGACAGGGGGCTGAAGCTTTCTTT
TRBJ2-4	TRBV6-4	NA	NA	CARTGRLKNIQYF	TGTGCCAGAACTGGACGGTTGAAAAACATTCAGTACTTC
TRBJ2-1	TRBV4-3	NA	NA	CASSQVELGGEQFF	TGCGCCAGCAGCCAAGTGGAATTGGGAGGTGAGCAGTTCTTC
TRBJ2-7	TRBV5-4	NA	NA	CASSFPGSYEQYF	TGTGCCAGCAGCTTTCCCGGGTCCTACGAGCAGTACTTC
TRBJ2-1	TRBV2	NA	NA	CASRIRGTDYNEQFF	TGTGCCAGCAGAATTAGGGGGACCGACTACAATGAGCAGTTCTTC
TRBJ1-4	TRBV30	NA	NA	CARIQGGVEKLFF	TGTGCCCGTATACAGGGAGGAGTGGAAAAACTGTTTTTT
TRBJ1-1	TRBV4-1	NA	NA	CASSQERGAVNTEAFF	TGCGCCAGCAGCCAAGAACGAGGGGCGGTGAACACTGAAGCTTTCTTT
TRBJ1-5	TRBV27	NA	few	CASSLIGEPQHF	TGTGCCAGCAGTTTAATTGGGGAGCCCCAGCATTTT
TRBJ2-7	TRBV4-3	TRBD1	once	CASSHRTGGGSYEQYF	TGCGCCAGCAGCCACCGGACAGGGGGAGGATCCTACGAGCAGTACTTC
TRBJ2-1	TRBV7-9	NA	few	CASSAGQYNEQFF	TGTGCCAGCAGCGCGGGACAGTACAATGAGCAGTTCTTC
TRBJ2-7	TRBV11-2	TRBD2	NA	CASSRLAGEGEQYF	TGTGCCAGCAGCCGACTAGCGGGGGAGGGCGAGCAGTACTTC
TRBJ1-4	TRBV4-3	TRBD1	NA	CASSSSRDRDWALKLFF	TGCGCCAGCAGCTCGTCCCGGGACAGGGATTGGGCATTAAAACTGTTTTTT
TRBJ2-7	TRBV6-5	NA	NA	CASSTGYEQYF	TGTGCCAGCAGTACGGGGTACGAGCAGTACTTC